This is a list of T cell receptor beta chains from one sample in a study of T cell responses to AZD1222 COVID-19 vaccine. Profiled with immunoSEQ multiplex PCR; TCRdb holds only in-frame clones, not every one. The data show 130,000 to 150,000 clones, roughly 90% seen once. Sequenced material: peripheral blood, taken 28 days after the second AZD1222 dose. The receptors were sampled from an adult who received the AZD1222 COVID-19 vaccine. The conserved cysteine and the conserved F or W are not part of the CDR3 here. Each record gives: CDR3 protein, V gene, J gene.

cdr3_aa: ASSEMVGGSSYNEQF; v_call: TRBV6-1; j_call: TRBJ2-1
cdr3_aa: ASSRDRGYGYT; v_call: TRBV6-5; j_call: TRBJ1-2
cdr3_aa: ASSITGGQGPEAF; v_call: TRBV19; j_call: TRBJ1-1
cdr3_aa: ASSYASEAF; v_call: TRBV6-5; j_call: TRBJ1-1
cdr3_aa: ASSLGGTNYGYT; v_call: TRBV5-1; j_call: TRBJ1-2
cdr3_aa: ASSPGQTSTDTQY; v_call: TRBV5-1; j_call: TRBJ2-3
cdr3_aa: ASSREGGTEAF; v_call: TRBV2; j_call: TRBJ1-1
cdr3_aa: ASSLGLETGSLNTEAF; v_call: TRBV7-3; j_call: TRBJ1-1
cdr3_aa: ASSGAGSPNIQY; v_call: TRBV28; j_call: TRBJ2-4
cdr3_aa: ASSDPGLIHGELF; v_call: TRBV5-4; j_call: TRBJ2-2
cdr3_aa: ASRGPTGRPRGNEQF; v_call: TRBV10-2; j_call: TRBJ2-1
cdr3_aa: ASSQRTGGDFSYEQY; v_call: TRBV4-2; j_call: TRBJ2-7
cdr3_aa: ASSYWTGEAF; v_call: TRBV5-5; j_call: TRBJ1-1
cdr3_aa: ASSRTDLYGYT; v_call: TRBV6-2/TRBV6-3; j_call: TRBJ1-2
cdr3_aa: ASSLGAGEGEAF; v_call: TRBV5-4; j_call: TRBJ1-1
cdr3_aa: ASGGRGNEQF; v_call: TRBV7-9; j_call: TRBJ2-1
cdr3_aa: ASSYRLAGASSSYEQY; v_call: TRBV6-2/TRBV6-3; j_call: TRBJ2-7
cdr3_aa: ASSKGLSTPQY; v_call: TRBV11-2; j_call: TRBJ2-7
cdr3_aa: SASRGGEVKAF; v_call: TRBV20-1; j_call: TRBJ1-1